This T cell receptor beta chain was retrieved from a study of blood T cell repertoires in COVID-19. Overall study: The samples span acute and convalescent COVID-19 from the United States, Italy and Spain.

Assay: immunoSEQ multiplex PCR; the TCRdb copy retains only in-frame clones and omits some. The sample includes 65,000 to 95,000 clones, 78% seen only once; the top ten take more than 15%. Germline-derived CDR1 and CDR2 are SGHVS and FQNEAQ. The CDR3 length is 16 residues. After removal of 4 bases from V and 3 bases from J, the junction contained 8 bases not matched to a gene. This clone came up once. The sequenced sample consisted of peripheral blood. The rearrangement joins TRBV7-8 to TRBJ2-7; 11 bases match TRBD1. The source of this sequence is a human donor in a cohort sampled during active COVID-19. The CDR3 protein is CASSSGAGQGGYEQYV. For the CDR3, the DNA is TGTGCCAGCAGCTCAGGGGCGGGACAGGGGGGCTACGAGCAGTACGTC.